These 23 T cell receptor beta chains came from one sample sequenced in a study of blood T cell repertoires in COVID-19. Generated by immunoSEQ multiplex PCR, the TCRdb table keeps only in-frame clones and is missing some. The table has approximately 150,000 clones, about 86% seen once. What was sequenced was peripheral blood. The receptors here all came from an older woman with acute or convalescent COVID-19.

The genes are TRBV3-1 (or the pseudogene TRBV3-2) and TRBJ1-1; D gene ambiguous. Germline CDR1 and CDR2: LGHDT and YNNKEL (reference sequence). Trimming removed 1 base from V and 6 bases from J, with 12 bases in between. The CDR3 runs 14 residues. As DNA, the CDR3 is TGTGCCAGCAGCCAAGCGAGCTCTAGCGCTGAAGCTTTCTTT. Translation: CASSQASSSAEAFF.

The chain carries TRBV7-2 and TRBJ1-4; TRBD1 is a possible D gene (5 bases). Trimming pared 3 bases from V and 1 base from J, leaving 9 bases between. CDR3 size: 15 residues. The germline CDR1 and CDR2 sequences are SGHTA and FQGNSA. The CDR3 region has the DNA TGTGCCAGCAGCTTCAGGGCCGGAACTAATGAAAAACTGTTTTTT. Its protein product is CASSFRAGTNEKLFF.

This clone was counted once. V and J are TRBV12-3 or TRBV12-4 and TRBJ2-1; TRBD1 might be the D (6 bases). Trimming shortened V by 10 bases and J by 9 bases, and 16 bases separated the two germline ends. The CDR3 has 12 amino acids. The CDR3 DNA is TGTGCCACCAGACACAGGGAGCGTGAGCAGTTCTTC. Translation: CATRHREREQFF.

The chain combines TRBV7-9 with TRBJ2-7; 9 bases match TRBD1. V was clipped by 4 bases and J by 1 base; unmatched bases: 8. Germline CDR1 and CDR2: SEHNR and FQNEAQ (reference sequence). The CDR3 has 16 residues. The CDR3 loop reads CASSSEDRGMSYEQYF. The CDR3 region has the DNA TGTGCCAGCAGCTCCGAGGACAGGGGTATGTCCTACGAGCAGTACTTC.

In the case of this clone: Other DNA sequences from this sample encode an identical CDR3 as well. The rearrangement uses TRBV12-3 or TRBV12-4 and TRBJ1-2; D call uncertain. Trimming pared 1 base from V and 4 bases from J, leaving 7 bases between. This CDR3 is 13 amino acids long. CDR3 sequence (DNA): TGTGCCAGCAGTTTAGACCGGGGCTATGGCTACACCTTC. This codes for CASSLDRGYGYTF.

The chain has TRBV10-1 and TRBJ2-2; D perhaps matches TRBD1 (6 bases). In germline, CDR1 is WNHNN, CDR2 SYGVQD (reference sequence). This CDR3 spans 13 amino acids. Trimming cost V 6 bases and J 6 bases, with 11 bases left between them. The CDR3 DNA follows: TGCGCCAGCAGCGACAGGTTTTCCGGGGAGCTGTTTTTT. Protein sequence: CASSDRFSGELFF.

V usage is TRBV15 and J usage is TRBJ1-1, with D unclear. The V end lost 1 base, the J end lost 5 bases, and 14 bases lay between the germline ends. Germline V CDR1 and CDR2: LNHNV, YYDKDF (reference sequence). CDR3 length: 15 amino acids. The CDR3 region is CATSRVPQSFTEAFF. CDR3 in DNA: TGTGCCACCAGCAGAGTACCACAGAGTTTTACTGAAGCTTTCTTT.

The V and J genes are TRBV25-1 and TRBJ2-7; tentatively, D is TRBD1 (6 bases). This CDR3 is built from 11 residues. Between the trimmed V and J ends, which lost 4 bases and 10 bases, there was a span of 11 bases. The germline V gene has CDR1 MGHDK and CDR2 SYGVNS. CDR3 DNA: TGTGCCAGCAGTGGGGGGCAGTTCCAGTACTTC. The encoded protein is CASSGGQFQYF.

The V and J genes are TRBV19 and TRBJ1-1; D not certain. The CDR3 totals 11 residues. V was clipped by 3 bases and J by 8 bases, with 7 bases between them. The germline CDR1 and CDR2 sequences are LNHDA and SQIVND (reference sequence). The CDR3 bases are TGTGCCAGTAGTATTGGGCCAGAAGCTTTCTTT. It codes for CASSIGPEAFF.

The rearrangement joins TRBV6-4 to TRBJ1-1; a weak D match, TRBD1 (6 bases). The ends were cut back, 8 bases at V and 1 base at J, with 17 bases in the middle. This CDR3 comprises 15 residues. Germline V lookup: CDR1 MRHNA, CDR2 SNTAGT. This CDR3 is CASLLVGQSNTEAFF. In DNA form, the CDR3 reads TGTGCCAGCCTTTTGGTAGGACAGTCGAACACTGAAGCTTTCTTT.

The V and J genes are TRBV6-1 and TRBJ2-5, with 10 bases identical to TRBD1. The CDR3 length is 15 residues. Germline CDR1 reads MNHNS; CDR2 reads SASEGT. V lost 0 bases, J lost 5 bases, and 3 bases stayed unmatched. This chain's CDR3 is CASSEATGGPETQYF. CDR3 in DNA: TGTGCCAGCAGTGAAGCGACAGGGGGCCCGGAGACCCAGTACTTC.

V is TRBV6-5 and J is TRBJ2-7; tentative D call: TRBD2 (6 bases). V shed 11 bases and J shed 3 bases, with 14 bases lying between them. CDR1 is MNHEY and CDR2 is SVGAGI in the germline V gene. This CDR3 has 12 amino acids. CDR3 in DNA: TGTGCCCTAGGAGGGAAAAGCTACGAGCAGTACTTC. This translates into CALGGKSYEQYF.

V is TRBV18 and J is TRBJ2-5; 7 bases are shared with TRBD1. J gave up 1 base and V 1 base, and 0 bases lay outside the gene matches. The length of the CDR3 is 14 residues. Germline CDR1 KGHSH, CDR2 LQKENI. The CDR3 DNA reads as TGTGCCAGCTCACCACGGGACAGCCAAGAGACCCAGTACTTC. Protein sequence: CASSPRDSQETQYF.

The chain recombines TRBV19 with TRBJ2-7; 9 nucleotides agree with TRBD1. Trimming at V came to 3 bases and at J to 4 bases, leaving 7 bases not matched to a gene. Germline V lookup: CDR1 LNHDA, CDR2 SQIVND (reference sequence). This CDR3 region has 15 residues. This chain's CDR3 is CASSISGTGLYEQYF. CDR3 DNA sequence: TGTGCCAGTAGTATCAGTGGGACAGGGCTATACGAGCAGTACTTC.

The V call is TRBV7-3, the J call TRBJ2-7, with TRBD1 matching over 9 bases. The CDR3 runs 15 residues. In germline, CDR1 is SGHTA, CDR2 FQGTGA. Trimming at V came to 7 bases and at J to 6 bases, leaving 13 bases not matched to a gene. CDR3 DNA: TGTGCCAGCACCAAGCGGTGGGACAGGGTTTTCGAGCAGTACTTC. Protein product: CASTKRWDRVFEQYF.

This clone was detected once. V usage is TRBV20-1 and J usage is TRBJ2-3, with 10 bases fitting TRBD2. The CDR3 spans 17 residues. J lost 0 bases, V lost 3 bases, and 9 bases had no gene match. The germline V gene has CDR1 DFQATT and CDR2 SNEGSKA (reference sequence). Written as DNA, the CDR3 is TGCAGTGCTAGTTTAACTAGCGGGGCCCTTAGCACAGATACGCAGTATTTT. This gives the protein CSASLTSGALSTDTQYF.

The J gene is TRBJ2-7, the V gene TRBV3-1 (or the pseudogene TRBV3-2); possibly TRBD2 for D (5 bases). The CDR3 extends over 13 amino acids. V dropped 1 base and J dropped 6 bases, with 10 bases sitting between them. Germline V gene sequence: CDR1 LGHDT, CDR2 YNNKEL (reference sequence). The CDR3 nucleotides read TGTGCCAGCAGCCAAGCCGAGGGTCGCGAGCAGTACTTC. Translation gives CASSQAEGREQYF.

This chain joins TRBV6-5 and TRBJ2-7; 7 bases map to TRBD1. The ends lost 9 bases at V and 6 bases at J; junction bases unmatched: 5. CDR3 length: 11 amino acids. Germline CDR1 is MNHEY and CDR2 is SVGAGI. The CDR3 sequence is CASTTGAEQYF. As DNA, the CDR3 is TGTGCCAGTACTACAGGGGCCGAGCAGTACTTC.

The chain is built from TRBV28 and TRBJ2-3; 10 nucleotides line up with TRBD1. V shed 6 bases, J shed 2 bases, and the junction held 26 bases outside the gene matches. In germline, CDR1 is MDHEN, CDR2 SYDVKM. CDR3 length: 22 residues. The CDR3 here is CASSPDRGLPRKPPKITDTQYF. The CDR3, as DNA: TGTGCCAGCAGCCCCGACAGGGGGCTTCCCCGGAAACCCCCCAAAATCACAGATACGCAGTATTTT.

The gene calls are TRBV5-1 and TRBJ2-3, with 8 bases that match TRBD1. CDR3 length equals 18 residues. J lost 1 base, V lost 0 bases, and 10 bases had no gene match. Germline CDR1 SGHRS, CDR2 YFSETQ. For the CDR3, the DNA is TGCGCCAGCAGCTTGGGAGTCGGGACAGGCGGGCGCACAGATACGCAGTATTTT. Its translation is CASSLGVGTGGRTDTQYF.

The DNA for the CDR3 is TGCGCCAGCAGTCCCTTGACAGGGTGGAATGAGCAGTTCTTC. Translated: CASSPLTGWNEQFF. The chain is built from TRBV10-2 and TRBJ2-1, with 7 bases matching TRBD1. J lost 7 bases, V lost 5 bases, and 8 bases had no gene match. CDR3 length: 14 residues. The V gene's germline CDR1 is WSHSY and CDR2 SAAADI.

The chain uses TRBV6-2 or TRBV6-3 and TRBJ1-2; 7 positions agree with TRBD1. This CDR3 is built from 15 residues. Per the germline V gene, CDR1 is MNHEY and CDR2 is SVGEGT. V lost 0 bases to trimming and J lost 4 bases; unmatched junction nucleotides: 5. DNA for the CDR3: TGTGCCAGCAGTTACTCCCGACAGGGAGGCTATGGCTACACCTTC. It encodes CASSYSRQGGYGYTF.

The V call is TRBV5-1, the J call TRBJ2-5; 7 bases fit TRBD1. The trim removed 4 bases at V and 1 base at J, leaving 4 bases unmatched. The germline CDR1 and CDR2 sequences are SGHRS and YFSETQ. The CDR3 is 14 amino acids. CDR3 nucleotide sequence: TGCGCCAGCAGCCCGGGACAGACCCAAGAGACCCAGTACTTC. It is translated as CASSPGQTQETQYF.